These 10 T cell receptor beta chains were sequenced from one sample in a study of T cell repertoires in cytomegalovirus infection. TCRdb re-analysed the reads in MiXCR, keeping a single row per CDR3 protein. The table has hundreds of thousands of distinct CDR3 sequences, 11% seen once. Sequencing was carried out using PBMCs. These receptors came from a human donor in good health (CMV status not recorded). Some clones in this sample may be carry-over from other donors' samples.

This clonotype showed up many times. The chain carries TRBV6-5 and TRBJ2-1, with D tentatively TRBD1 or TRBD2 (5 bases each). Germline CDR1 is MNHEY and CDR2 is SVGAGI. V was trimmed by 2 bases and J by 4 bases, leaving 9 bases between them. The CDR3 is made up of 14 amino acids. The CDR3 sequence: CASSYLGPYNEQFF. In nucleotides, the CDR3 is TGTGCCAGCAGTTACCTGGGACCTTACAATGAGCAGTTCTTC.

There are many counts of this clonotype. The chain links TRBV12-3 or TRBV12-4 to TRBJ1-2; the D is unclear. Trimming stripped 3 bases from V and 4 bases from J, with 9 bases between. This CDR3 region has 13 residues. The CDR3 DNA is TGTGCCAGCAGTTTTCAACAGCTCTATGGCTACACCTTC. It specifies CASSFQQLYGYTF.

This clonotype was recorded many times. The V gene is TRBV28, the J gene TRBJ2-7; 14 positions agree with TRBD2. Germline loops: CDR1 MDHEN, CDR2 SYDVKM. The J segment lost 2 bases and the V segment lost 3 bases, leaving 6 bases of the junction unmatched. CDR3 size: 17 residues. The CDR3 sequence is CASSFRTSGRITYEQYF. CDR3 bases: TGTGCCAGCAGTTTCCGGACTAGCGGGAGGATAACCTACGAGCAGTACTTC. Supplemented by reference TRBV28 and TRBJ2-7, the full variable domain reads DVKVTQSSRYLVKRTGEKVFLECVQDMDHENMFWYRQDPGLGLRLIYFSYDVKMKEKGDIPEGYSVSREKKERFSLILESASTNQTSMYLCASSFRTSGRITYEQYFGPGTRLTVT.

This clonotype was counted a single time. A read error may be the cause here, since a much bigger clone is one base away. The chain recombines TRBV7-6 with TRBJ2-3, with D possibly TRBD2 on 5 matching bases. Trimming pared 3 bases from V and 2 bases from J, leaving 9 bases between. From germline, CDR1 is SGHVS and CDR2 FNYEAQ. The CDR3 has 14 residues. CDR3 loop: CASSFGEFTDTQYF. In DNA, the CDR3 is TGTGCCAGCAGCTTTGGGGAGTTCACAGATACGCAGTATTTT.

At least ten counts were recorded for this clonotype. V gene TRBV12-3 or TRBV12-4 combines with J gene TRBJ2-2; tentatively, D is TRBD2 (7 bases). V was trimmed by 6 bases and J by 2 bases, leaving 16 bases between them. The CDR3 sequence is 16 residues long. CDR3 amino acids: CASSPTGGHNTGELFF. The CDR3 DNA reads as TGTGCCAGCAGCCCAACGGGGGGACACAACACCGGGGAGCTGTTTTTT.

This clonotype was found many times. This chain links TRBV19 with TRBJ2-2; 9 bases match TRBD2. Germline loops: CDR1 LNHDA, CDR2 SQIVND (reference sequence). With 3 bases clipped from V and 6 bases from J, the junction kept 11 bases outside the gene matches. This CDR3 spans 17 amino acids. CDR3 sequence: CASSIPGTSLLPGELFF. The CDR3 nucleotides are TGTGCCAGTAGTATTCCAGGGACTAGCTTACTGCCCGGGGAGCTGTTTTTT.

This clonotype came up once. A much larger clone lies a single base off, so this may be a read error. The rearrangement links TRBV7-6 to TRBJ2-7, with TRBD1 matching over 7 bases. From germline, CDR1 is SGHVS and CDR2 FNYEAQ. CDR3 size: 16 residues. The CDR3 protein is CATSGSGTADLYEQYF. CDR3 nucleotides: TGTGCCACCAGCGGCTCCGGGACAGCAGACCTCTACGAGCAGTACTTC.

The sample holds a few counts of this clonotype. V is TRBV4-1 and J is TRBJ2-6, with 8 bases aligning to TRBD1. Germline V gene lookup returns CDR1 MGHRA and CDR2 YSYEKL. The trim removed 4 bases at V and 9 bases at J, leaving 8 bases unmatched. This CDR3 region has 15 residues. The CDR3 sequence is CASSLGQGDINVLTF. The CDR3 region has the DNA TGCGCCAGCAGCCTAGGACAGGGAGATATCAACGTCCTGACTTTC.

This clonotype came up many times. The genes are TRBV12-3 or TRBV12-4 and TRBJ2-3, with 10 bases fitting TRBD1. V was clipped by 3 bases and J by 3 bases; unmatched bases: 3. This CDR3 is built from 15 residues. This CDR3 is CASSFKGQGTDTQYF. The CDR3 DNA reads TGTGCCAGCAGTTTTAAGGGACAGGGGACAGATACGCAGTATTTT.

This clonotype was observed at least ten times. The V and J genes are TRBV7-8 and TRBJ2-5, with 14 bases that match TRBD2. The germline CDR1 and CDR2 sequences are SGHVS and FQNEAQ. The J segment lost 2 bases and the V segment lost 5 bases, leaving 4 bases of the junction unmatched. This CDR3 is built from 16 residues. In DNA form, the CDR3 reads TGTGCCAGCAGCAAAGGGACTAGCGGGAGACAAGAGACCCAGTACTTC. This codes for CASSKGTSGRQETQYF.